These 30 T cell receptor beta chains originate from one sample sequenced in a study of human T cells and chemical hapten exposure. TCRdb reprocessed the RACE reads with MiXCR, giving one entry per CDR3 protein. The repertoire holds roughly 100,000 distinct CDR3 sequences, with approximately 8.2% as singletons. Described time point: healthy volunteer bleed at 2 weeks. The total RNA was obtained from whole blood that was not fractionated. The sequencing sample was made of whole blood. These receptor sequences come from a female donor in good health. Some clones in this sample may be carry-over from other donors' samples.

This chain connects TRBV12-5 to TRBJ2-7; D remains ambiguous. Trimming removed 4 bases from V and 0 bases from J, with 16 bases in between. CDR1 and CDR2 from the germline V gene are LGHNT and FRNRAP. The CDR3 runs to 16 residues. For the CDR3, the DNA is TGTGCTAGTGGTTCCCCCAGAGGTCAGACCTCCTACGAGCAGTACTTC. Translated, it gives CASGSPRGQTSYEQYF.

Turning to this clonotype: One end of the junction fails to match germline, which may point to a read error. V is TRBV20-1 and J is TRBJ1-1; D remains unclear. Germline V CDR1 and CDR2: DFQATT, SNEGSKA (reference sequence). The CDR3 extends over 11 amino acids. CDR3 DNA: TGCAGTGCGGGCGGGAGGAATGAACCTTTCTTT. This translates into CSAGGRNEPFF.

The table lists this clonotype with a few counts. The chain links TRBV5-6 to TRBJ1-4; D is undetermined. This CDR3 is 16 amino acids long. Trimming left V 0 bases short and J 0 bases short, with 9 bases between. CDR1 is SGHDT, CDR2 YYEEEE, per germline. CDR3 region: CASSLEMGTTNEKLFF. In nucleotides, the CDR3 is TGTGCCAGCAGCTTGGAGATGGGCACAACTAATGAAAAACTGTTTTTT.

This clonotype was picked up a small number of times. This sequence joins TRBV11-2 and TRBJ1-1; D gene uncertain. Trimming stripped 0 bases from V and 6 bases from J, with 11 bases between. The CDR3 is made up of 14 amino acids. Germline CDR1 reads SGHAT; CDR2 reads FQNNGV. CDR3 in amino acids: CASSLDVPPAEAFF. DNA of the CDR3: TGTGCCAGCAGCTTAGATGTTCCCCCGGCTGAAGCTTTCTTT.

V gene TRBV6-5 combines with J gene TRBJ2-7; TRBD1 is a possible D gene (7 bases). This CDR3 is built from 13 residues. Looked up from germline, CDR1 is MNHEY and CDR2 is SVGAGI. Trimming took 4 bases from V and 4 from J, leaving 11 bases between them. This CDR3 is CASSSSGGYEQYF. CDR3 bases: TGTGCCAGCAGTTCGTCAGGGGGGTACGAGCAGTACTTC.

This clonotype was seen repeatedly, ten times or more. CDR3: CASSFGYNEQFF. The CDR3, as DNA: TGTGCCAGCAGCTTTGGGTACAATGAGCAGTTCTTC. J is TRBJ2-1 and V is TRBV7-9; D is uncertain. Deletions cut 3 bases from V and 4 bases from J, with 4 bases between. The CDR3 runs to 12 residues. CDR1 SEHNR and CDR2 FQNEAQ come from the germline V gene (reference sequence).

The sample holds many counts of this clonotype. V and J are TRBV3-1 and TRBJ1-5; no definite D call. CDR1 and CDR2 from the germline V gene are LGHDT and YNNKEL (reference sequence). This CDR3 spans 13 amino acids. V lost 5 bases and J 2 bases, leaving 7 bases between the germline ends. The CDR3 loop reads CASSTDGNQPQHF. CDR3 nucleotide sequence: TGTGCCAGCAGCACGGACGGCAATCAGCCCCAGCATTTT. The complete variable domain, with remaining parts taken from reference TRBV3-1 and TRBJ1-5, reads DTAVSQTPKYLVTQMGNDKSIKCEQNLGHDTMYWYKQDSKKFLKIMFSYNNKELIINETVPNRFSPKSPDKAHLNLHINSLELGDSAVYFCASSTDGNQPQHFGDGTRLSIL.

V is TRBV14 and J is TRBJ1-1; a weak D match, TRBD1 (6 bases). The CDR3 has 15 residues. With 3 bases removed from V and 1 base from J, the gap between germline ends came to 12 bases. CDR1 SGHDN and CDR2 FVKESK come from the germline V gene. The CDR3 DNA reads as TGTGCCAGCAGCCACCGCGACAGGCCGAACACTGAAGCTTTCTTT. It codes for CASSHRDRPNTEAFF.

This clonotype was seen only a few times. The genes are TRBV9 and TRBJ2-1; 9 positions agree with TRBD2. The CDR3 extends over 18 amino acids. The V segment lost 0 bases and the J segment 2 bases; nucleotides outside the gene matches: 9. The germline V gene has CDR1 SGDLS and CDR2 YYNGEE. The DNA for the CDR3 is TGTGCCAGCAGCGTAGAGGGAGCGGGAGGCCGAGCCTACAATGAGCAGTTCTTC. It specifies CASSVEGAGGRAYNEQFF.

DNA for the CDR3: TGTGCCAGCAGCGGGCCCGAACTAGCCCTCCCCGGGGAGCTGTTTTTT. Translation gives CASSGPELALPGELFF. The chain recombines TRBV5-6 with TRBJ2-2, with D possibly matching TRBD2 (6 bases). This CDR3 has 16 residues. V gave up 4 bases and J gave up 6 bases, with 19 bases separating them. Per the germline V gene, CDR1 is SGHDT and CDR2 is YYEEEE.

This clonotype was picked up many times. V gene TRBV12-3 or TRBV12-4 combines with J gene TRBJ2-7, with TRBD1 matching over 7 bases. The length of the CDR3 is 17 residues. V lost 6 bases and J lost 0; bases outside the gene matches: 14. The CDR3 loop reads CASSATLGTASSYEQYF. The CDR3 DNA reads as TGTGCCAGCAGCGCAACATTAGGGACAGCGAGCTCCTACGAGCAGTACTTC.

By share, this clonotype ranks as medium-sized (0.01 to 0.1%). This chain connects TRBV7-9 to TRBJ2-1; maybe TRBD1 (5 bases). Germline CDR1 is SEHNR and CDR2 is FQNEAQ (reference sequence). The CDR3 is 12 residues long. V was cut by 10 bases and J by 4 bases, with 11 bases left in between. The CDR3 bases are TGTGCCATCGACAGACAGTACAATGAGCAGTTCTTC. As protein: CAIDRQYNEQFF.

This clonotype was counted ten times or more. The gene calls are TRBV11-2 and TRBJ2-7; 8 positions agree with TRBD1. The CDR3 contains 17 residues. V gave up 6 bases and J gave up 2 bases; unmatched junction bases: 15. Germline assignment: CDR1 SGHAT and CDR2 FQNNGV. CDR3 in DNA: TGTGCCAGCAGACCCGAACCCCCCGACAGGGGCCCCTACGAGCAGTACTTC. Amino acid sequence: CASRPEPPDRGPYEQYF.

This clonotype has just a few counts. The J gene is TRBJ1-2, the V gene TRBV6-2 or TRBV6-3, with 9 bases matching TRBD1. Germline CDR1 reads MNHEY; CDR2 reads SVGEGT. J lost 5 bases, V lost 0 bases, and 7 bases had no gene match. The CDR3 extends over 16 amino acids. CDR3 sequence (DNA): TGTGCCAGCAGTTACTCCCTCCAGACAGGGGGGTATGGCTACACCTTC. Translating it yields CASSYSLQTGGYGYTF.

This clonotype was seen more than once but under ten times. The genes are TRBV20-1 and TRBJ2-4, with TRBD2 identical over 9 bases. There are 15 residues in the CDR3. V shed 0 bases, J shed 8 bases, and the junction held 8 bases outside the gene matches. The germline V gene encodes CDR1 DFQATT and CDR2 SNEGSKA (reference sequence). The CDR3 bases are TGCAGTGCTAGAGATGGCAGGACTAGCGAAGACATTCAGTACTTC. Translated, it gives CSARDGRTSEDIQYF.

This clonotype has a handful of counts. J is TRBJ2-1 and V is TRBV3-1; no reliable D call. This CDR3 is built from 11 residues. Trimming removed 5 bases from V and 10 bases from J, with 9 bases in between. Germline V gene lookup returns CDR1 LGHDT and CDR2 YNNKEL (reference sequence). CDR3: CASSYGREQFF. CDR3 bases: TGTGCCAGCAGCTACGGGCGGGAGCAGTTCTTC.

This chain joins TRBV29-1 and TRBJ2-7, with TRBD1 as a possible D gene (5 bases). V lost 1 base and J 2 bases, leaving 12 bases between the germline ends. CDR1 is SQVTM and CDR2 is ANQGSEA in the germline V gene. There are 14 residues in the CDR3. The CDR3 region has the DNA TGCAGCGTTGAAGCAGGGATCAGCCCCTACGAGCAGTACTTC. It is translated as CSVEAGISPYEQYF.

This clonotype has only a few counts. The rearrangement joins TRBV10-3 to TRBJ1-1, with D possibly TRBD1 on 6 matching bases. The CDR3 covers 13 residues. The germline V and J ends were trimmed by 10 bases and 3 bases, with 15 bases remaining between them. Germline V lookup: CDR1 ENHRY, CDR2 SYGVKD. CDR3 DNA sequence: TGTGCCACTGGGGGGGGGCAGGACACTGAAGCTTTCTTT. Residues: CATGGGQDTEAFF.

Remarks on this clonotype: A single base separates this from a much larger clone, so it may be a read error. This rearrangement joins TRBV4-3 to TRBJ2-3; 8 bases map to TRBD1. The CDR3 is made up of 17 amino acids. Germline trimming cut 0 bases from V and 1 base from J; bases unmatched to any gene: 6. CDR1 is LGHNA and CDR2 is YSLEER in the germline V gene. For the CDR3, the DNA is TGCGCCAGCAGCCAAGATTTGGGACAGGTCCGCACAGATACGCAGTATTTT. It yields the protein CASSQDLGQVRTDTQYF.

This clonotype was counted ten times or more. CDR3: CASSLANGGPGLGYEQYF. For the CDR3, the DNA is TGTGCCAGCAGCTTAGCGAACGGGGGACCGGGACTAGGGTACGAGCAGTACTTC. The chain has TRBV7-2 and TRBJ2-7, with 8 bases identical to TRBD2. CDR1 is SGHTA, CDR2 FQGNSA, per germline. The CDR3 sequence is 18 residues long. V shed 0 bases and J 4 bases; nucleotides not matched to a gene: 14.

This chain uses TRBV20-1 with TRBJ2-7; tentatively, D is TRBD2 (6 bases). The germline V gene has CDR1 DFQATT and CDR2 SNEGSKA (reference sequence). The length of the CDR3 is 11 residues. The germline V and J ends were trimmed by 3 bases and 6 bases, with 9 bases remaining between them. The CDR3 DNA reads as TGCAGTGCTAGGCAGGGAGGCGAGCAGTACTTC. Translation: CSARQGGEQYF.

This clonotype was picked up many times. The chain combines TRBV12-3 or TRBV12-4 with TRBJ2-7; TRBD1 or TRBD2 may be the D gene (5 bases each). The CDR3 extends over 13 amino acids. With 6 bases removed from V and 6 bases from J, the gap between germline ends came to 15 bases. CDR3 amino acids: CASSSNPRGEQYF. The CDR3 bases are TGTGCCAGCAGCTCTAACCCGAGGGGCGAGCAGTACTTC.

This clonotype was detected ten times or more. The chain recombines TRBV20-1 with TRBJ2-3; D unresolved. V dropped 3 bases and J dropped 6 bases, with 13 bases sitting between them. The CDR3 loop spans 13 amino acids. In germline, CDR1 is DFQATT, CDR2 SNEGSKA (reference sequence). CDR3 amino acids: CSASLPSADTQYF. For the CDR3, the DNA is TGCAGTGCTAGTCTCCCAAGTGCGGATACGCAGTATTTT.

This clonotype was seen a few times. The chain carries TRBV4-2 and TRBJ1-1; D remains unclear. CDR1 and CDR2 from the germline V gene are LGHNA and YNFKEQ. The CDR3 contains 12 residues. V lost 6 bases, J lost 2 bases, and 7 bases lay in between. The CDR3 sequence: CASSLHNTEAFF. Written as DNA, the CDR3 is TGTGCCAGCAGTTTACACAACACTGAAGCTTTCTTT.

J is TRBJ1-1 and V is TRBV29-1; possible D gene TRBD1, 6 bases. This CDR3 contains 13 residues. The V end was cut by 6 bases, the J end by 3 bases, with 14 bases between. Germline V gene sequence: CDR1 SQVTM, CDR2 ANQGSEA. CDR3: CSVDEGEYTEAFF. Written as DNA, the CDR3 is TGCAGCGTGGACGAGGGGGAGTACACTGAAGCTTTCTTT.

The gene calls are TRBV12-3 or TRBV12-4 and TRBJ2-5; perhaps TRBD2 as D (5 bases). V was cut by 3 bases and J by 4 bases, with 6 bases left in between. The CDR3 consists of 12 residues. In DNA form, the CDR3 reads TGTGCCAGCAGTTTGAGGGTAGAGACCCAGTACTTC. Encoded protein: CASSLRVETQYF.

This clonotype was observed many times. CDR3 nucleotide sequence: TGTGCCAGCAGCCTACAGGGTTATAATTCACCCCTCCACTTT. It specifies CASSLQGYNSPLHF. The rearrangement joins TRBV7-3 to TRBJ1-6, with D possibly TRBD1 on 6 matching bases. The CDR3 consists of 14 residues. Germline assignment: CDR1 SGHTA and CDR2 FQGTGA. V lost 5 bases and J 4 bases, leaving 9 bases between the germline ends.

This clonotype was seen only a few times. The chain uses TRBV4-1 and TRBJ2-3; weak D call: TRBD1 (6 bases). The length of the CDR3 is 16 residues. Deletions cut 2 bases from V and 1 base from J, with 13 bases between. Germline V gene sequence: CDR1 MGHRA, CDR2 YSYEKL. CDR3 loop: CASSQSQGFGTDTQYF. CDR3 nucleotide sequence: TGCGCCAGCAGCCAATCGCAGGGGTTTGGCACAGATACGCAGTATTTT.

There are many counts of this clonotype. The chain recombines TRBV29-1 with TRBJ1-1; 7 bases line up with TRBD1. This CDR3 region has 12 residues. Per the germline V gene, CDR1 is SQVTM and CDR2 is ANQGSEA. V trimming: 8 bases; J trimming: 1 base; junction bases outside the gene matches: 4. CDR3 nucleotide sequence: TGCAGCTCCCAGGGGGGGAACACTGAAGCTTTCTTT. This codes for CSSQGGNTEAFF.

This clonotype was seen repeatedly, ten times or more. V is TRBV29-1 and J is TRBJ2-2; no firm D call. The CDR3 is 15 amino acids. The V and J ends lost 0 bases and 2 bases respectively, with 10 bases between them. CDR1 is SQVTM, CDR2 ANQGSEA, per germline. The CDR3 region is CSVEDKGLNTGELFF. CDR3 DNA: TGCAGCGTTGAAGATAAGGGCCTCAACACCGGGGAGCTGTTTTTT.